Shown below are 29 T cell receptor beta chains from a single sample sequenced in a study of blood T cell repertoires in COVID-19. Profiled with immunoSEQ multiplex PCR; TCRdb holds only in-frame clones, not every one. The sample contains 150,000 or so clones, 70% to 90% of which appear only once. The sample was peripheral blood. Receptor source: a man between 45 and 60 years old with active or convalescent COVID-19.

This chain links TRBV27 with TRBJ2-5, with TRBD2 matching 9 bases. Germline CDR1 MNHEY, CDR2 SMNVEV (reference sequence). This CDR3 is built from 17 residues. V was pared by 1 base and J by 5 bases, with 11 bases of the junction left unmatched. CDR3 sequence: CASSLFSRGGIRETQYF. The CDR3 DNA sequence: TGTGCCAGCAGTTTATTTTCGCGGGGGGGTATAAGGGAGACCCAGTACTTC.

CDR3 protein: CASRRDGNQPQHF. Written as DNA, the CDR3 is TGTGCCAGCAGGCGGGACGGCAATCAGCCCCAGCATTTT. This chain connects TRBV6-5 to TRBJ1-5; D perhaps matches TRBD1 (5 bases). The CDR3 contains 13 residues. CDR1 MNHEY and CDR2 SVGAGI come from the germline V gene. V lost 6 bases and J 2 bases, leaving 8 bases between the germline ends.

The chain recombines TRBV14 with TRBJ1-2; the D gene is possibly TRBD1 (6 bases). CDR1 is SGHDN and CDR2 is FVKESK in the germline V gene. The CDR3 spans 15 residues. V dropped 1 base and J dropped 5 bases, with 14 bases sitting between them. CDR3 DNA sequence: TGTGCCAGCAGCCAAGTCGCGGGGGCTGTTTATGGCTACACCTTC. Translating gives CASSQVAGAVYGYTF.

The CDR3 loop reads CASSWDLSGVFNQPQHF. CDR3 nucleotides: TGTGCCAGCAGTTGGGACTTATCTGGGGTTTTCAATCAGCCCCAGCATTTT. The chain couples TRBV28 to TRBJ1-5; D is perhaps TRBD1 (5 bases). This CDR3 spans 17 amino acids. Trimming removed 4 bases at V and 3 bases at J, with 19 bases between. Germline V gene sequence: CDR1 MDHEN, CDR2 SYDVKM. The full variable domain, with the rest looked up from reference TRBV28 and TRBJ1-5, is DVKVTQSSRYLVKRTGEKVFLECVQDMDHENMFWYRQDPGLGLRLIYFSYDVKMKEKGDIPEGYSVSREKKERFSLILESASTNQTSMYLCASSWDLSGVFNQPQHFGDGTRLSIL.

The V call is TRBV7-2, the J call TRBJ2-7; 7 bases map to TRBD2. The trim removed 1 base at V and 2 bases at J, leaving 8 bases unmatched. The CDR3 length is 16 residues. Germline V gene data show CDR1 as SGHTA and CDR2 as FQGNSA. CDR3 sequence (DNA): TGTGCCAGCAGCTTAGGGGGAAGCGGGGTACCCTACGAGCAGTACTTC. Translating gives CASSLGGSGVPYEQYF.

The V call is TRBV5-6, the J call TRBJ2-1; D is unresolved. The ends were cut back, 1 base at V and 3 bases at J, with 8 bases in the middle. Germline lookup yields CDR1 SGHDT and CDR2 YYEEEE. The CDR3 totals 14 residues. CDR3 protein: CASSLYLLYNEQFF. CDR3 nucleotides: TGTGCCAGCAGCTTGTATCTCCTCTACAATGAGCAGTTCTTC.

The V and J genes are TRBV27 and TRBJ1-4; no firm D call. V lost 3 bases to trimming and J lost 4 bases, with 9 bases between them. Germline values: CDR1 MNHEY, CDR2 SMNVEV (reference sequence). The CDR3 covers 14 residues. The CDR3 protein is CASSLRRGNEKLFF. In nucleotides, the CDR3 is TGTGCCAGCAGTTTGAGACGAGGTAATGAAAAACTGTTTTTT.

This chain links TRBV29-1 with TRBJ1-1; D gene unclear. There are 14 residues in the CDR3. CDR1 and CDR2 (germline): SQVTM, ANQGSEA. Between the trimmed V and J ends, which lost 7 bases and 5 bases, there was a span of 20 bases. The CDR3, as DNA: TGCAGCGGGAGTCTTCGTTATGGTCAGACTGAAGCTTTCTTT. It codes for CSGSLRYGQTEAFF.

The table lists this clone with a few counts. The rearrangement joins TRBV5-1 to TRBJ1-4, with TRBD1 matching over 9 bases. J gave up 5 bases and V 2 bases, and 1 base lay outside the gene matches. The CDR3 totals 14 residues. From germline, CDR1 is SGHRS and CDR2 YFSETQ. This chain's CDR3 is CASSLGTGNEKLFF. In DNA form, the CDR3 reads TGCGCCAGCAGCTTAGGGACAGGGAATGAAAAACTGTTTTTT.

V usage is TRBV29-1 and J usage is TRBJ2-3; 13 bases match TRBD2. CDR1 and CDR2 (germline): SQVTM, ANQGSEA. The CDR3 is made up of 18 amino acids. J was trimmed by 1 base and V by 8 bases; bases with no gene match: 15. The CDR3 loop is CSFTRTSGGVVGTDTQYF. CDR3 bases: TGCAGCTTTACCCGGACTAGCGGGGGTGTAGTTGGCACAGATACGCAGTATTTT.

This sequence joins TRBV5-5 and TRBJ2-1; 10 positions match TRBD2. J gave up 6 bases and V 3 bases, and 12 bases lay outside the gene matches. This CDR3 spans 17 amino acids. CDR1 and CDR2 from the germline V gene are SGHKS and YYEKEE (reference sequence). The CDR3 protein is CASSSASGRASSNEQFF. DNA of the CDR3: TGTGCCAGCAGCTCCGCAAGCGGGAGGGCCTCGAGCAATGAGCAGTTCTTC.

For this clone: The junction departs from germline at one end; a sequencing error may be responsible. The chain couples TRBV11-2 to TRBJ2-1; the match to TRBD1 covers 9 bases. Germline V gene lookup returns CDR1 SGHAT and CDR2 FQNNGV. The CDR3 contains 15 residues. Written as DNA, the CDR3 is TGTGCCGGCAGACCAAACAGGGGGCGATCCAATGAGCAGTTCTTC. It specifies CAGRPNRGRSNEQFF.

The J gene is TRBJ2-5, the V gene TRBV11-3; 10 positions match TRBD2. Germline loops: CDR1 SGHNT, CDR2 YENEEA. V shed 5 bases and J 0 bases; nucleotides not matched to a gene: 6. The CDR3 runs 16 residues. This CDR3 reads CASSPRTSGDQETQYF. In DNA form, the CDR3 reads TGTGCCAGCAGCCCTCGGACTAGCGGAGACCAAGAGACCCAGTACTTC.

The chain uses TRBV5-1 and TRBJ1-3; tentative D call: TRBD1 (6 bases). Germline values: CDR1 SGHRS, CDR2 YFSETQ. This CDR3 is 16 amino acids long. The V gene lost 4 bases and the J gene lost 4 bases, with 18 bases spanning the gap. The CDR3: CASSGGPQGTGNTIYF. In nucleotides, the CDR3 is TGCGCCAGCAGCGGCGGGCCTCAGGGGACAGGAAACACCATATATTTT.

DNA of the CDR3: TGCGCCAGCAGCCCCTACTTGGGACAGAATAACTATGGCTACACCTTC. It specifies CASSPYLGQNNYGYTF. This chain joins TRBV4-3 and TRBJ1-2; TRBD1 aligns across 7 bases. The CDR3 has 16 amino acids. Germline assignment: CDR1 LGHNA and CDR2 YSLEER. V lost 4 bases, J lost 1 base, and 9 bases stayed unmatched.

About this clone: An end of the junction differs from the germline gene, which may be a read error. The rearrangement joins TRBV7-9 to TRBJ2-7; tentative D call: TRBD1 (6 bases). Germline V gene data show CDR1 as SEHNR and CDR2 as FQNEAQ (reference sequence). The CDR3 totals 15 residues. The CDR3 loop is CASTYYPGQSYEQYF. The DNA of the CDR3 is TGTGCCAGCACCTATTACCCCGGACAGTCCTATGAGCAGTACTTC.

The V gene is TRBV9, the J gene TRBJ2-3, with 8 bases lining up with TRBD2. CDR3 length: 13 residues. V was pared by 7 bases and J by 3 bases, with 4 bases of the junction left unmatched. Looked up from germline, CDR1 is SGDLS and CDR2 is YYNGEE. CDR3 sequence (DNA): TGTGCCAGCCAGCGGGAGCAGACAGATACGCAGTATTTT. Protein sequence: CASQREQTDTQYF.

The chain is built from TRBV12-3 or TRBV12-4 and TRBJ1-4; no clear D gene. This CDR3 is built from 12 residues. V dropped 1 base and J dropped 7 bases, with 4 bases sitting between them. The CDR3 nucleotides are TGTGCCAGCAGTTTAGTGGCTGAAAAACTGTTTTTT. It specifies CASSLVAEKLFF.

The rearrangement uses TRBV6-8 and TRBJ1-1, with 7 bases aligning to TRBD1. V shed 10 bases, J shed 8 bases, and the junction held 10 bases outside the gene matches. Germline loops: CDR1 MNHGY, CDR2 SAAAGT. This CDR3 contains 12 residues. The CDR3 spells CATKAQTGEAFF. DNA for the CDR3: TGTGCCACCAAAGCACAGACAGGGGAAGCTTTCTTT.

About this clone: Other DNA sequences in this sample translate to the same CDR3. This chain connects TRBV9 to TRBJ2-3, with 7 nucleotides matching TRBD1. With V trimmed by 0 bases and J by 3 bases, 1 base remained unmatched. CDR3 length: 14 residues. The germline V gene encodes CDR1 SGDLS and CDR2 YYNGEE. This CDR3 is CASSVEGATDTQYF. DNA of the CDR3: TGTGCCAGCAGCGTAGAGGGGGCGACAGATACGCAGTATTTT.

This CDR3 reads CASSTADRRGEGYTF. DNA of the CDR3: TGTGCCAGCAGTACCGCGGACAGGCGCGGGGAAGGCTACACCTTC. The chain has TRBV6-5 and TRBJ1-2; 7 bases match TRBD1. The V segment lost 5 bases and the J segment 8 bases; nucleotides outside the gene matches: 14. Germline V gene lookup returns CDR1 MNHEY and CDR2 SVGAGI. CDR3 length: 15 amino acids.

This sequence joins TRBV4-2 and TRBJ2-3; a weak D match, TRBD2 (6 bases). Germline V gene sequence: CDR1 LGHNA, CDR2 YNFKEQ. V lost 4 bases to trimming and J lost 0 bases, with 14 bases between them. This CDR3 contains 16 residues. Here the CDR3 reads CASSPNGGRSTDTQYF. The CDR3, as DNA: TGTGCCAGCAGCCCGAATGGGGGGAGGAGCACAGATACGCAGTATTTT.

This clone was seen a single time. V gene TRBV15 combines with J gene TRBJ2-5, with TRBD2 matching 9 bases. Germline V gene data show CDR1 as LNHNV and CDR2 as YYDKDF (reference sequence). J lost 5 bases, V lost 1 base, and 8 bases had no gene match. This CDR3 region has 16 residues. The CDR3 region is CATSRAQAGGHETQYF. The CDR3 DNA follows: TGTGCCACCAGCAGAGCTCAAGCGGGGGGACACGAGACCCAGTACTTC.

The rearrangement links TRBV30 to TRBJ1-6; D gene uncertain. Trimming took off 2 bases at V and 7 bases at J, with 15 bases between the two ends. The germline V gene encodes CDR1 GTSNPN and CDR2 SVGIG (reference sequence). The length of the CDR3 is 15 residues. The CDR3 DNA reads as TGTGCCTGGAGTAACGCGTACAGAACCAATTCACCCCTCCACTTT. Amino acid sequence: CAWSNAYRTNSPLHF.

The rearrangement links TRBV2 to TRBJ1-5; D might be TRBD1 (5 bases). CDR1 and CDR2 from the germline V gene are SNHLY and FYNNEI. Trimming took 1 base from V and 6 from J, leaving 10 bases between them. This CDR3 is built from 14 residues. The CDR3 sequence: CASSEVRVFQPQHF. CDR3 sequence (DNA): TGTGCCAGCAGTGAAGTCAGGGTTTTTCAGCCCCAGCATTTT.

The chain joins TRBV19 to TRBJ2-2; the D gene is possibly TRBD2 (5 bases). CDR1 LNHDA and CDR2 SQIVND come from the germline V gene (reference sequence). This CDR3 spans 13 amino acids. V dropped 7 bases and J dropped 7 bases, with 13 bases sitting between them. CDR3 loop: CASTLRGFGELFF. The CDR3 coding sequence is TGTGCCAGTACCTTACGAGGGTTCGGGGAGCTGTTTTTT. The full variable domain, its missing parts supplied by reference TRBV19 and TRBJ2-2, is DGGITQSPKYLFRKEGQNVTLSCEQNLNHDAMYWYRQDPGQGLRLIYYSQIVNDFQKGDIAEGYSVSREKKESFPLTVTSAQKNPTAFYLCASTLRGFGELFFGEGSRLTVL.

This clone has a single count. J is TRBJ2-5 and V is TRBV4-3, with D tentatively TRBD2 (6 bases). Germline V gene lookup returns CDR1 LGHNA and CDR2 YSLEER. The CDR3 has 15 amino acids. V was clipped by 0 bases and J by 4 bases, with 12 bases between them. The CDR3 nucleotides are TGCGCCAGCAGCCAAGACCGACTAGTAGGAGAGACCCAGTACTTC. Amino acids: CASSQDRLVGETQYF.

The chain employs TRBV18 and TRBJ2-4; 9 positions match TRBD1. With 4 bases clipped from V and 9 bases from J, the junction kept 7 bases outside the gene matches. Looked up from germline, CDR1 is KGHSH and CDR2 is LQKENI. The CDR3 length is 14 residues. The CDR3 bases are TGTGCCAGCTCACGAGAGGACAGGGGCGGCATTCAGTACTTC. Residues: CASSREDRGGIQYF. Together with reference TRBV18 and TRBJ2-4, the CDR3 gives the full variable domain: NAGVMQNPRHLVRRRGQEARLRCSPMKGHSHVYWYRQLPEEGLKFMVYLQKENIIDESGMPKERFSAEFPKEGPSILRIQQVVRGDSAAYFCASSREDRGGIQYFGAGTRLSVL.

The chain uses TRBV4-2 and TRBJ1-6, with unresolved D. In germline, CDR1 is LGHNA, CDR2 YNFKEQ. Deletions cut 1 base from V and 10 bases from J, with 14 bases between. This CDR3 is 15 amino acids long. The CDR3 DNA reads as TGTGCCAGCAGCCAAGTCGGGGTGATAGAATCACCCCTCCACTTT. Translating it yields CASSQVGVIESPLHF.